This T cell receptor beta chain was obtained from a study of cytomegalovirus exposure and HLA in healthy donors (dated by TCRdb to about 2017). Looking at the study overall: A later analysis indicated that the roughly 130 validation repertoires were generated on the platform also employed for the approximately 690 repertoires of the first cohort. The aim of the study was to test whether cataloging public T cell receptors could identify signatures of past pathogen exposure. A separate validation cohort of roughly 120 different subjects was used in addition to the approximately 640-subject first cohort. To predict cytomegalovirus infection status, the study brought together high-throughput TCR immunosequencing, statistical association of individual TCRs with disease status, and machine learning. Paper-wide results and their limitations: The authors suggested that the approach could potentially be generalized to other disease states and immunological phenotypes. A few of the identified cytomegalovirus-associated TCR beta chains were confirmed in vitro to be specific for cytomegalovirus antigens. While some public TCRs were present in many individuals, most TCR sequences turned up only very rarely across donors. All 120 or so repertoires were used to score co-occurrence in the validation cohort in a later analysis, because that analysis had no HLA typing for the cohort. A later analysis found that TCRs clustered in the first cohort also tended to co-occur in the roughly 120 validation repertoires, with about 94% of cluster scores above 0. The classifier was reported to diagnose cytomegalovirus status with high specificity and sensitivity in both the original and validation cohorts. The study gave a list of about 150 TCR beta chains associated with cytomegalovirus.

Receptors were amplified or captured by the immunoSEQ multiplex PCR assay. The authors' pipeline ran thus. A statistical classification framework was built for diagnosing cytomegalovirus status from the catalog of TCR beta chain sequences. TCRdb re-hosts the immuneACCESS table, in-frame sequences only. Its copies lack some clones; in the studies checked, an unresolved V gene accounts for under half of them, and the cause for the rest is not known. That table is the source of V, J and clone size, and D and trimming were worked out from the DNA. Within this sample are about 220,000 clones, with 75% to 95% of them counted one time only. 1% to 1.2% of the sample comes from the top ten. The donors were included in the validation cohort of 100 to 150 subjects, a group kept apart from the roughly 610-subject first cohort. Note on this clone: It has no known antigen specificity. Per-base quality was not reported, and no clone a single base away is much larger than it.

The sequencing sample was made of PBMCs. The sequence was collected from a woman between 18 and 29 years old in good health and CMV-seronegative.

The bases are TGTGCCAGCAGCCAAGTCTGGGGTTTGGTACTAGCGCGAAACTACGAGCAGTACTTC. Its protein reads: CASSQVWGLVLARNYEQYF. This sequence uses TRBV14 and TRBJ2-7, with 7 central nucleotides matching TRBD2. Trimming removed 1 base from V and 3 bases from J; the gene matches leave 18 bases unexplained. CDR1 is given as SGHDN and CDR2 as FVKESK, both from the germline V gene. From the cysteine through the phenylalanine, the CDR3 covers 19 amino acids. The CDR3 DNA has 57 bases and is translated from base 1. Here the CDR3 is joined to the reference TRBV14 and TRBJ2-7 genes, and the full variable domain is: EAGVTQFPSHSVIEKGQTVTLRCDPISGHDNLYWYRRVMGKEIKFLLHFVKESKQDESGMPNNRFLAERTGGTYSTLKVQPAELEDSGVYFCASSQVWGLVLARNYEQYFGPGTRLTVT.